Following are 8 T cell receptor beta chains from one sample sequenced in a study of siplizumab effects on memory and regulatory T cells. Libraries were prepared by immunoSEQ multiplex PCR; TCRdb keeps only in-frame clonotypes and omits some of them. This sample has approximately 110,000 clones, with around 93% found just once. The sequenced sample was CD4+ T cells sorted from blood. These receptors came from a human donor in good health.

CDR3 nucleotides: TGTGCCGGGGGGGGAGGATGGGATGAAGCTTTCTTT. It yields the protein CAGGGGWDEAFF. V and J are TRBV6-1 and TRBJ1-1; TRBD1 is a possible D gene (5 bases). The CDR3 covers 12 residues. Germline V gene data show CDR1 as MNHNS and CDR2 as SASEGT. The V and J ends lost 11 bases and 7 bases respectively, with 17 bases between them.

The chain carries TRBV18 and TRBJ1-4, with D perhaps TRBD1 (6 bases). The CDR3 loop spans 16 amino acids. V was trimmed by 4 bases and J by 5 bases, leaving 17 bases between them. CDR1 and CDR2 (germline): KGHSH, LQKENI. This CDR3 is CASSLLSGQINEKLFF. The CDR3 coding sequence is TGTGCCAGCTCACTTCTGTCGGGACAAATAAATGAAAAACTGTTTTTT.

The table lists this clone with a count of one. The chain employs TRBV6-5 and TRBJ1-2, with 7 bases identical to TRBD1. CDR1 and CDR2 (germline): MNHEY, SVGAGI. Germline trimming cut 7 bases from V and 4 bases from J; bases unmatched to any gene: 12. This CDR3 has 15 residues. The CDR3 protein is CASNEQGSGSYGYTF. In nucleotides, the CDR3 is TGTGCCAGCAACGAACAGGGGAGTGGAAGCTATGGCTACACCTTC.

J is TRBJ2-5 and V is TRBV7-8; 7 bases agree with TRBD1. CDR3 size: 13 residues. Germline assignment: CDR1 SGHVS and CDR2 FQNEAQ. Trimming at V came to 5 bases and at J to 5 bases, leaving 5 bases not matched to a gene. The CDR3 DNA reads TGTGCCAGCAGCCACGACAGGGCTGAGACCCAGTACTTC. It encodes CASSHDRAETQYF. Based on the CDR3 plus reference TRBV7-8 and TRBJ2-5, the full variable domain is GAGVSQSPRYKVAKRGQDVALRCDPISGHVSLFWYQQALGQGPEFLTYFQNEAQLDKSGLPSDRFFAERPEGSVSTLKIQRTQQEDSAVYLCASSHDRAETQYFGPGTRLLVL.

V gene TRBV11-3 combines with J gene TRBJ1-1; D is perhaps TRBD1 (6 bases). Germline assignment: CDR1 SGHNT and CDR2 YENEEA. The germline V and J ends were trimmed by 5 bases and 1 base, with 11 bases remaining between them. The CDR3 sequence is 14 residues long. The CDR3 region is CASSHGGRNTEAFF. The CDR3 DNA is TGTGCCAGCAGCCATGGGGGGCGGAACACTGAAGCTTTCTTT.

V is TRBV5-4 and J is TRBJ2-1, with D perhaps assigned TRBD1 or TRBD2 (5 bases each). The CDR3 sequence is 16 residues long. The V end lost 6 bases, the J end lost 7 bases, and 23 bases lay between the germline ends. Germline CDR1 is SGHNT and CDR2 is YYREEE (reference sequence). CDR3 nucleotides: TGTGCCAGCACCTATGGGGCGGGCGGACCGGGGAATGAGCAGTTCTTC. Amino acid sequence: CASTYGAGGPGNEQFF.

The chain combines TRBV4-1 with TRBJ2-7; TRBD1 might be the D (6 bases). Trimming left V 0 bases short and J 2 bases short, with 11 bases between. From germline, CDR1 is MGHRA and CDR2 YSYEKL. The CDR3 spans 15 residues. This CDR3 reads CASSQEGRGAYEQYF. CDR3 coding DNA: TGCGCCAGCAGCCAAGAGGGCAGGGGTGCCTACGAGCAGTACTTC.

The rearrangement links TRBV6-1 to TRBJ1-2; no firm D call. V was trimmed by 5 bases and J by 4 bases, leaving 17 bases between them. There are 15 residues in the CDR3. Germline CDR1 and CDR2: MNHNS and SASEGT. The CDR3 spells CASSPRPRILYGYTF. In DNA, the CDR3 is TGTGCCAGCAGTCCCCGCCCCAGGATCCTCTATGGCTACACCTTC.